This T cell receptor (beta chain) emerged from a study of vaccination and CD4 T cells after COVID-19. Findings and limits, study-wide: Of the reactive clones in convalescent patients, a median around 90% showed up only post-vaccination.

The length of the CDR3 is 13 residues. Germline CDR1 and CDR2: SGHAT and FQNNGV. After removal of 5 bases from V and 7 bases from J, the junction contained 8 bases not matched to a gene. A note on this clonotype: Antigen specificity is unknown.

As for treatment: 10-day PBMC culture with coronavirus spike peptide pools or control peptides (ViraFEST assay). Sequenced with the Oncomine TCR Beta short-read assay was DNA taken from cultured CD4+ T cells. TCRdb re-analysed the PCR reads in MiXCR, keeping a single row per CDR3 protein. The data contain fewer than 20,000 distinct CDR3 sequences, 72% of them singletons. This clonotype was sampled from a human donor who had recovered from COVID-19. The chain is built from TRBV11-2 and TRBJ2-7; TRBD1 matches at 7 bases. Input material: CD4+ T cells from blood, cultured in vitro. The CDR3 coding sequence is TGTGCCAGCAGCCCAGACAGGGCGAGGGAGCAGTACTTC. Translating it yields CASSPDRAREQYF.